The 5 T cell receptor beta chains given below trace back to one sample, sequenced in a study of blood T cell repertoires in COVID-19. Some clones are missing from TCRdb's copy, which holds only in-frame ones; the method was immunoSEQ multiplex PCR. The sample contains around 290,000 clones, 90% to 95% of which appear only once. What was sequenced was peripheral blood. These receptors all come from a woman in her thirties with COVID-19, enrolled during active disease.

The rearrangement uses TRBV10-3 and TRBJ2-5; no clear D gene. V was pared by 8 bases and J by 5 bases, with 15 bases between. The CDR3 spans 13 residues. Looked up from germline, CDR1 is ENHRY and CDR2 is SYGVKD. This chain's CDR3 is CAISYGDGETQYF. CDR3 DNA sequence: TGTGCCATCTCGTACGGCGACGGGGAGACCCAGTACTTC.

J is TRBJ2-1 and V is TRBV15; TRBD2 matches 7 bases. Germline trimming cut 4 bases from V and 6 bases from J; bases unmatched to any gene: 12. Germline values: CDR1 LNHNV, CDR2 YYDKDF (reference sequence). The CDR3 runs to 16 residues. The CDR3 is CATSIPGTTIRNEQFF. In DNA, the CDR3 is TGTGCCACCAGCATTCCAGGGACTACTATACGCAATGAGCAGTTCTTC.

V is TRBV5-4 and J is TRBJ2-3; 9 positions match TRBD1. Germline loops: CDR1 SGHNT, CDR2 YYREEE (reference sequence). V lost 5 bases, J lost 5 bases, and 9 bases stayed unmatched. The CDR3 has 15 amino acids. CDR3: CASRLATGGIDTQYF. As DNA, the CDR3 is TGTGCCAGCAGACTCGCGACAGGGGGAATAGATACGCAGTATTTT.

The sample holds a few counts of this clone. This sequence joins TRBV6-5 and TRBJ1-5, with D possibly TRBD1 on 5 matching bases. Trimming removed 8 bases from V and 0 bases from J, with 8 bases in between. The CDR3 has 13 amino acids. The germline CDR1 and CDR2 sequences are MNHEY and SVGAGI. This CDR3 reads CASLTDSNQPQHF. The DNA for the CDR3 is TGTGCCAGCCTGACAGATAGCAATCAGCCCCAGCATTTT.

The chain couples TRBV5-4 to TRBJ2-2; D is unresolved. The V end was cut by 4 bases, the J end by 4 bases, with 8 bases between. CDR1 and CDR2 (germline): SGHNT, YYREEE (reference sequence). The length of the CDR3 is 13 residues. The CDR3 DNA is TGTGCCAGCAGCCCTATCTTCACCGGGGAGCTGTTTTTT. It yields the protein CASSPIFTGELFF.